This T cell receptor beta chain is drawn from a study of shared clonotypes between healthy human individuals. The CDR3 has 14 amino acids. Trimming left V 5 bases short and J 8 bases short, with 18 bases between. CDR1 and CDR2 from the germline V gene are SGHTA and FQGTGA. Original analysis: From ImmunoSEQ came sequences covering only the junction and carrying no quality scores, so filtering differed. TCRdb's table, derived via immunoSEQ multiplex PCR, lists solely in-frame clones and lacks some. D and trimming were read from the DNA, whereas the V and J calls and clone size are those reported in that table. The sample has hundreds of thousands of clones, roughly four fifths seen once.

The sample was PBMCs. The sequence was collected from a woman aged 40 to 55 in good health. Some clones in this sample may be carry-over from other donors' samples. This chain connects TRBV7-3 to TRBJ1-1, with D possibly matching TRBD1 (6 bases). The CDR3 DNA is TGTGCCAGCAGCCCGGAGGGGGGCGACAGGGAAGCTTTCTTT. Translating it yields CASSPEGGDREAFF.